Each of the 24 T cell receptor beta chains below was sequenced from the same sample in a study of cytomegalovirus exposure and HLA in healthy donors. Primers for the PCR totalled 60 Vbeta and 13 Jbeta. Clones were sequenced by immunoSEQ multiplex PCR, and TCRdb holds only the in-frame ones, with some missing. The sample lists 180,000 or so clones; 80% to 90% were seen once. What was sequenced was PBMCs. Receptor source: a young man in good health and CMV-seropositive.

The J gene is TRBJ2-7, the V gene TRBV25-1; D is unresolved. Germline CDR1 reads MGHDK; CDR2 reads SYGVNS. V was trimmed by 4 bases and J by 5 bases, leaving 6 bases between them. This CDR3 has 11 residues. CDR3 sequence reads: CASSASNEQYF. Here the CDR3 DNA reads TGTGCCAGCAGTGCCTCTAACGAGCAGTACTTC.

Written as DNA, the CDR3 is TGTGCCAGCAGCACTCCTTTGGACTATGGCTACACCTTC. This encodes CASSTPLDYGYTF. This chain links TRBV7-9 with TRBJ1-2, with unresolved D. Trimming stripped 5 bases from V and 3 bases from J, with 10 bases between. This CDR3 is built from 13 residues. Germline loops: CDR1 SEHNR, CDR2 FQNEAQ (reference sequence).

V gene TRBV30 combines with J gene TRBJ1-1; TRBD1 is a possible D gene (6 bases). V shed 5 bases and J shed 2 bases, with 24 bases lying between them. CDR3 length: 17 amino acids. Germline lookup yields CDR1 GTSNPN and CDR2 SVGIG (reference sequence). The CDR3 coding sequence is TGTGCCTGGGCCCGGGACAAGGGGATTTCTGTAAACACTGAAGCTTTCTTT. It yields the protein CAWARDKGISVNTEAFF.

Comment on this clone: The same CDR3 arises from other DNA sequences in this sample as well. This chain connects TRBV9 to TRBJ2-3; 12 bases map to TRBD2. The germline V gene has CDR1 SGDLS and CDR2 YYNGEE. V was clipped by 4 bases and J by 3 bases; unmatched bases: 6. The CDR3 totals 16 residues. Here the CDR3 reads CASSPRTSGATDTQYF. CDR3 nucleotides: TGTGCCAGCAGCCCACGGACTAGCGGGGCAACAGATACGCAGTATTTT.

Turning to this clone: A read error may produce the germline difference seen at one junction end. The chain has TRBV7-9 and TRBJ2-7; 7 bases match TRBD1. The CDR3 consists of 13 residues. CDR1 SEHNR and CDR2 FQNEAQ come from the germline V gene (reference sequence). The chain's CDR3 is CSSSPTGADEQYF. Here the CDR3 DNA reads TGTTCCAGCAGCCCTACAGGGGCCGACGAGCAGTACTTC. Full variable domain (remainder filled in from reference TRBV7-9 and TRBJ2-7): DTGVSQNPRHKITKRGQNVTFRCDPISEHNRLYWYRQTLGQGPEFLTYFQNEAQLEKSRLLSDRFSAERPKGSFSTLEIQRTEQGDSAMYLCSSSPTGADEQYFGPGTRLTVT.

CDR3: CASSAARDTNYGYTF. As DNA, the CDR3 is TGTGCCAGCAGCGCGGCCCGGGACACTAACTATGGCTACACCTTC. V gene TRBV9 combines with J gene TRBJ1-2, with a tentative D call TRBD1 (6 bases). Germline V gives CDR1 SGDLS, CDR2 YYNGEE. V dropped 3 bases and J dropped 0 bases, with 12 bases sitting between them. The CDR3 runs to 15 residues.

This clone appeared a single time. This chain joins TRBV19 and TRBJ1-2, with D possibly being TRBD1 (5 bases). V dropped 0 bases and J dropped 8 bases, with 13 bases sitting between them. Germline CDR1 is LNHDA and CDR2 is SQIVND (reference sequence). The CDR3 consists of 14 residues. DNA for the CDR3: TGTGCCAGTAGTATAGATCGAACAGGATGGGGCTACACCTTC. Translating gives CASSIDRTGWGYTF.

The chain links TRBV6-5 to TRBJ2-7; D may be TRBD1 (7 bases). The germline V and J ends were trimmed by 5 bases and 5 bases, with 16 bases remaining between them. The CDR3 consists of 14 residues. Germline V gene lookup returns CDR1 MNHEY and CDR2 SVGAGI. In DNA form, the CDR3 reads TGTGCCAGCAGTCGTAGCCAGGGGGGAAACGAGCAGTACTTC. Its translation is CASSRSQGGNEQYF.

The chain carries TRBV15 and TRBJ2-1; 8 bases are shared with TRBD2. Looked up from germline, CDR1 is LNHNV and CDR2 is YYDKDF (reference sequence). V dropped 8 bases and J dropped 7; count of bases not matched to a gene: 10. The CDR3 runs to 14 residues. The CDR3 bases are TGTGCCACCCTACCCGGGGGGGAAAAGAATGAGCAGTTCTTC. This codes for CATLPGGEKNEQFF.

The J gene is TRBJ1-1, the V gene TRBV15; D not certain. The V end lost 5 bases, the J end lost 2 bases, and 12 bases lay between the germline ends. CDR3 length equals 14 residues. From germline, CDR1 is LNHNV and CDR2 YYDKDF (reference sequence). The CDR3 region is CATSPESFNTEAFF. The CDR3 DNA reads as TGTGCCACCAGCCCCGAGTCTTTTAACACTGAAGCTTTCTTT.

This rearrangement joins TRBV6-5 to TRBJ1-2; no clear D gene. V shed 2 bases and J shed 3 bases, with 10 bases lying between them. CDR3 size: 14 residues. Germline loops: CDR1 MNHEY, CDR2 SVGAGI. The CDR3 DNA sequence: TGTGCCAGCAGTTACCTAGCGAGTGACTATGGCTACACCTTC. Amino acids: CASSYLASDYGYTF.

V gene TRBV7-2 combines with J gene TRBJ2-7, with TRBD2 as a possible D gene (6 bases). The germline V and J ends were trimmed by 2 bases and 4 bases, with 12 bases remaining between them. The CDR3 has 14 amino acids. Germline CDR1 SGHTA, CDR2 FQGNSA. The chain's CDR3 is CASSLYGGGYEQYF. The DNA of the CDR3 is TGTGCCAGCAGCTTATACGGGGGTGGTTACGAGCAGTACTTC.

V and J are TRBV6-1 and TRBJ1-2, with D possibly matching TRBD1 (5 bases). Between the trimmed V and J ends, which lost 4 bases and 0 bases, there was a span of 12 bases. From germline, CDR1 is MNHNS and CDR2 SASEGT. The CDR3 is 15 amino acids. The CDR3 DNA is TGTGCCAGCAGTGGACAGCGACAGACTAACTATGGCTACACCTTC. It yields the protein CASSGQRQTNYGYTF.

The V and J genes are TRBV9 and TRBJ1-2; TRBD1 agrees at 8 bases. There are 13 residues in the CDR3. Losses at the gene ends were 0 bases for V and 7 bases for J; bases not matched to a gene: 2. The germline V gene has CDR1 SGDLS and CDR2 YYNGEE. CDR3 in DNA: TGTGCCAGCAGCGTAGGACAGGGGAGTGGCTACACCTTC. It codes for CASSVGQGSGYTF.

The chain has TRBV7-3 and TRBJ2-7, with 9 bases matching TRBD1. CDR1 is SGHTA, CDR2 FQGTGA, per germline. Trimming at V came to 1 base and at J to 2 bases, leaving 3 bases not matched to a gene. The CDR3 runs 15 residues. The CDR3 DNA follows: TGTGCCAGCAGCTTAATGGGGACAGGGACCTACGAGCAGTACTTC. Its protein is CASSLMGTGTYEQYF.

This clone has just one count. As DNA, the CDR3 is TGTGCCACCAGCAGAGGGCCGGGACAGGGGGTTCCTGGCCCCCAGCCCCAGCATTTT. Amino acids: CATSRGPGQGVPGPQPQHF. The chain couples TRBV15 to TRBJ1-5, with 11 positions matching TRBD1. This CDR3 has 19 amino acids. V was pared by 1 base and J by 7 bases, with 15 bases of the junction left unmatched. Germline values: CDR1 LNHNV, CDR2 YYDKDF (reference sequence).

This chain uses TRBV6-5 with TRBJ2-2; no clear D. CDR3 length: 11 amino acids. The germline V and J ends were trimmed by 8 bases and 3 bases, with 4 bases remaining between them. Germline V gene lookup returns CDR1 MNHEY and CDR2 SVGAGI. In nucleotides, the CDR3 is TGTGCCAGCGCGGACACCGGGGAGCTGTTTTTT. Its protein is CASADTGELFF.

This clone was seen a single time. The chain joins TRBV18 to TRBJ1-6, with D tentatively TRBD1 (5 bases). The V and J ends lost 3 bases and 8 bases respectively, with 11 bases between them. This CDR3 comprises 14 residues. The germline V gene encodes CDR1 KGHSH and CDR2 LQKENI. This CDR3 is CASSPSGYDSPLHF. CDR3 nucleotides: TGTGCCAGCTCACCGTCAGGGTATGATTCACCCCTCCACTTT.

The chain combines TRBV7-2 with TRBJ1-2, with TRBD1 as a possible D gene (6 bases). Trimming shortened V by 0 bases and J by 4 bases, and 12 bases separated the two germline ends. The CDR3 loop spans 15 amino acids. Germline CDR1 is SGHTA and CDR2 is FQGNSA. CDR3 coding DNA: TGTGCCAGCAGCTTAGCCGAAAGGACAGCCTATGGCTACACCTTC. Its protein is CASSLAERTAYGYTF.

This chain uses TRBV11-2 with TRBJ2-5; the D gene is possibly TRBD2 (6 bases). The end of the DNA is better explained by TRBJ2-7, so the J call may be wrong. Germline V lookup: CDR1 SGHAT, CDR2 FQNNGV. This CDR3 region has 13 residues. The DNA for the CDR3 is TGTGCCAGCAGCGCTGGGACTGGCTACGAGCAGTACTTC. Residues: CASSAGTGYEQYF.

The chain employs TRBV5-1 and TRBJ1-6, with 8 bases matching TRBD1. The germline V gene has CDR1 SGHRS and CDR2 YFSETQ. The V gene end was trimmed by 3 bases and the J gene end by 6 bases; junction bases not matched to a gene: 2. The CDR3 sequence is 14 residues long. Written as DNA, the CDR3 is TGCGCCAGCAGCTCCGGACAGGGTAATTCACCCCTCCACTTT. This sequence encodes CASSSGQGNSPLHF.

The chain employs TRBV5-4 and TRBJ2-3; 8 bases align to TRBD2. This CDR3 has 14 residues. The germline CDR1 and CDR2 sequences are SGHNT and YYREEE (reference sequence). V lost 4 bases, J lost 5 bases, and 6 bases stayed unmatched. CDR3 nucleotide sequence: TGTGCCAGCAGCAGAGCGGGGGCGGAAGATACGCAGTATTTT. This translates into CASSRAGAEDTQYF.

The V gene is TRBV5-8, the J gene TRBJ2-1; TRBD2 agrees at 13 bases. The CDR3 sequence is 14 residues long. V was clipped by 2 bases and J by 13 bases; unmatched bases: 6. Germline assignment: CDR1 SGHTS and CDR2 YDEGEE. CDR3 protein: CASSFRLAGGDQFF. CDR3 in DNA: TGTGCCAGCAGCTTCCGACTAGCGGGGGGCGATCAGTTCTTC.

This chain links TRBV5-1 with TRBJ2-5; TRBD2 matches at 13 bases. The V gene end was trimmed by 0 bases and the J gene end by 1 base; junction bases not matched to a gene: 6. Germline V gives CDR1 SGHRS, CDR2 YFSETQ. The CDR3 is 18 amino acids. CDR3: CASSLELAGGRGQETQYF. The CDR3, as DNA: TGCGCCAGCAGCTTGGAACTAGCGGGGGGGAGGGGCCAAGAGACCCAGTACTTC. Full variable domain (outside the CDR3, taken from reference TRBV5-1 and TRBJ2-5): KAGVTQTPRYLIKTRGQQVTLSCSPISGHRSVSWYQQTPGQGLQFLFEYFSETQRNKGNFPGRFSGRQFSNSRSEMNVSTLELGDSALYLCASSLELAGGRGQETQYFGPGTRLLVL.